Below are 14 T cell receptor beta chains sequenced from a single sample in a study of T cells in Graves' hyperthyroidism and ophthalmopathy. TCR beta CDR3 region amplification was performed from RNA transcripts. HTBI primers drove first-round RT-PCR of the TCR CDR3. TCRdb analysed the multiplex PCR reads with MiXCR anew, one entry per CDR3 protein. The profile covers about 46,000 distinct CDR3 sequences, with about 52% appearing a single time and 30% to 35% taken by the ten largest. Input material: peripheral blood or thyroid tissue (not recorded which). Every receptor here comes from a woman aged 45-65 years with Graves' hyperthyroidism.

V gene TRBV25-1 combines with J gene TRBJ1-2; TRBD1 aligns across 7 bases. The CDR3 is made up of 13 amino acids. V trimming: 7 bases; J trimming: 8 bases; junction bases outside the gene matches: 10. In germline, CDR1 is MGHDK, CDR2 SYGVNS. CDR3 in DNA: TGTGCCAGCACCGGGACAGCGTCACCAGGCTACACCTTC. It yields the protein CASTGTASPGYTF.

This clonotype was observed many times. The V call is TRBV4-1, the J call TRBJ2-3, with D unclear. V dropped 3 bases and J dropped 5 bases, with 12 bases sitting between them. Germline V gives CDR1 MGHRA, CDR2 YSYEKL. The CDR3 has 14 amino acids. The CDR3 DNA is TGCGCCAGCAGCCACGAAATCCCGGGAGATACGCAGTATTTT. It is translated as CASSHEIPGDTQYF.

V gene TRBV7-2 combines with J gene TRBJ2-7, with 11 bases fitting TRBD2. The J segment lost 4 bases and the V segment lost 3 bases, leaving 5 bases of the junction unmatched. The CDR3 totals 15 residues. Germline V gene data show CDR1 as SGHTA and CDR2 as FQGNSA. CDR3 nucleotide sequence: TGTGCCAGCAGCTTTGCTAGCGGGAGGCCGTACGAGCAGTACTTC. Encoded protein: CASSFASGRPYEQYF.

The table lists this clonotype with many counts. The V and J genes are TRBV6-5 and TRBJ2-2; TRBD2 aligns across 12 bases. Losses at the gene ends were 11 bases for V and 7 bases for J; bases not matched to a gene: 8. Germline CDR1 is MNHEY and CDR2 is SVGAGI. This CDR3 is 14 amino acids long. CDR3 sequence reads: CADPLAGGIGELFF. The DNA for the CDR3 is TGTGCCGATCCACTAGCGGGAGGAATCGGGGAGCTGTTTTTT.

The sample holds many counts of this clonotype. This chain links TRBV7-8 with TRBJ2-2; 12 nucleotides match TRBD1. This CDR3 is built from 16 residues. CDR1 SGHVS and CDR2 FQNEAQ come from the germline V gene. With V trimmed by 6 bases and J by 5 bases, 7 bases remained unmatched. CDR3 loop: CASSSRDRGRTGELFF. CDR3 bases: TGTGCCAGCAGTTCCCGGGACAGGGGGCGAACCGGGGAGCTGTTTTTT.

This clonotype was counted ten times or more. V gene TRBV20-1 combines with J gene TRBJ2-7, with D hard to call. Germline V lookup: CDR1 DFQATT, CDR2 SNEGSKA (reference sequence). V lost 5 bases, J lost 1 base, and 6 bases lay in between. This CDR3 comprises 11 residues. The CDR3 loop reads CSAAQSYEQYF. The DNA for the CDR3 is TGCAGTGCTGCCCAATCCTACGAGCAGTACTTC.

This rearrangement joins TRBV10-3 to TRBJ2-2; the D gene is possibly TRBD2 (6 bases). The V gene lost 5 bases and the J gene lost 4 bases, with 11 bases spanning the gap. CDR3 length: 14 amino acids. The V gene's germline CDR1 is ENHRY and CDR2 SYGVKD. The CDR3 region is CAISWGGVTGELFF. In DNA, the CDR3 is TGTGCCATCAGTTGGGGAGGTGTCACCGGGGAGCTGTTTTTT.

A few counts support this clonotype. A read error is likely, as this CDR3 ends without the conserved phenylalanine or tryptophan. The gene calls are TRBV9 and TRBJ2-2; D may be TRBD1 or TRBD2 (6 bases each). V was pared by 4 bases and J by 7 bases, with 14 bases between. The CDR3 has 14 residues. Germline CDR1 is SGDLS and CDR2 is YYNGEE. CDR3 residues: CASSQGGDIGELFL. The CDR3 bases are TGTGCCAGCAGCCAAGGAGGGGACATCGGGGAGCTGTTTCTT.

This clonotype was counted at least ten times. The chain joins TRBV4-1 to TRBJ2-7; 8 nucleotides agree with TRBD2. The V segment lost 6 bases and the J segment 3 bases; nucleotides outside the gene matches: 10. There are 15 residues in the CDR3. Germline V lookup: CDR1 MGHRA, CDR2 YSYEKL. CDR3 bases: TGCGCCAGCAGTCTAACCTACAGCGGGGGCTACGAGCAGTACTTC. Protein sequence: CASSLTYSGGYEQYF.

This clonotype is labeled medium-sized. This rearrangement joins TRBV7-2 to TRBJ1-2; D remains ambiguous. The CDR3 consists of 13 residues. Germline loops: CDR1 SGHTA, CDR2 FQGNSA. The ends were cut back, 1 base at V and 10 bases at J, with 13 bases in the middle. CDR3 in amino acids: CASSLELGRTYTF. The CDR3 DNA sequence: TGTGCCAGCAGCTTAGAGTTAGGGCGGACCTACACCTTC.

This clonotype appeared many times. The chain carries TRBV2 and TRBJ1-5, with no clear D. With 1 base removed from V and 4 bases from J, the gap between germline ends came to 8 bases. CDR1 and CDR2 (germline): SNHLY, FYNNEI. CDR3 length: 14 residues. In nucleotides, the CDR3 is TGTGCCAGCAGTGAAGGAGGAGGGAATCAGCCCCAGCATTTT. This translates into CASSEGGGNQPQHF. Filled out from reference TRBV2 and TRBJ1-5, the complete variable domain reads EPEVTQTPSHQVTQMGQEVILRCVPISNHLYFYWYRQILGQKVEFLVSFYNNEISEKSEIFDDQFSVERPDGSNFTLKIRSTKLEDSAMYFCASSEGGGNQPQHFGDGTRLSIL.

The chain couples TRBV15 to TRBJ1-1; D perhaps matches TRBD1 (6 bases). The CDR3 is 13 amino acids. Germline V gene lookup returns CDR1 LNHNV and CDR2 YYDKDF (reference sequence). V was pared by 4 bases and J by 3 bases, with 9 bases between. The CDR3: CATSKRGDTEAFF. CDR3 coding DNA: TGTGCCACCAGCAAAAGGGGGGACACTGAAGCTTTCTTT.

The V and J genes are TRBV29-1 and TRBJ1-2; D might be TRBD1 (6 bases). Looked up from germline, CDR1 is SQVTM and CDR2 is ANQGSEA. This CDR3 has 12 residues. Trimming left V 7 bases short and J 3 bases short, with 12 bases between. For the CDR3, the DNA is TGCAGCGATACAGGGATAGACTATGGCTACACCTTC. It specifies CSDTGIDYGYTF. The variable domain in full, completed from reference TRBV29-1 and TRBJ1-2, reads SAVISQKPSRDICQRGTSLTIQCQVDSQVTMMFWYRQQPGQSLTLIATANQGSEATYESGFVIDKFPISRPNLTFSTLTVSNMSPEDSSIYLCSDTGIDYGYTFGSGTRLTVV.

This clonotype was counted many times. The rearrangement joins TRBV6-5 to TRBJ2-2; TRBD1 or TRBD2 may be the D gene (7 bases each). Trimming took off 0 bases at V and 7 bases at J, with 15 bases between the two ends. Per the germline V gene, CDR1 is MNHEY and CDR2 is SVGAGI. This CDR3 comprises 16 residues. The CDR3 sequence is CASSYSGGGEYGELFF. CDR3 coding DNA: TGTGCCAGCAGTTACTCGGGAGGGGGCGAGTACGGGGAGCTGTTTTTT.